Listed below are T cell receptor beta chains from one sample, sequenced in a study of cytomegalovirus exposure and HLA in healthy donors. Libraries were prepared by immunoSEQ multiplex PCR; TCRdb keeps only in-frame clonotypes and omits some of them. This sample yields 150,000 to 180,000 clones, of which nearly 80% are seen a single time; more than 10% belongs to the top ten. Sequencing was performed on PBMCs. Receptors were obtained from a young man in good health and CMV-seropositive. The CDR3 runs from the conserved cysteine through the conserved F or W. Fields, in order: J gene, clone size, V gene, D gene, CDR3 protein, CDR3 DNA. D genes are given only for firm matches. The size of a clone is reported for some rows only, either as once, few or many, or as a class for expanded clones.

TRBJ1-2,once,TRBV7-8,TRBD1,CASSSRTGGSYGYTF,TGTGCCAGCAGCTCAAGGACAGGGGGCAGCTATGGCTACACCTTC
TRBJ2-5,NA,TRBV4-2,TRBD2,CASSQDLSGMRETQYF,TGTGCCAGCAGCCAAGATCTTAGCGGGATGAGGGAGACCCAGTACTTC
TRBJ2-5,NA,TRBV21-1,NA,CASSKAAGGGETQYF,TGTGCCAGCAGCAAGGCCGCCGGAGGTGGAGAGACCCAGTACTTC
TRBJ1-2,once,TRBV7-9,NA,CASSLADYYGYTF,TGTGCCAGCAGCCTGGCGGATTACTATGGCTACACCTTC
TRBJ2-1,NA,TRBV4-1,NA,CASSQDSNEQFF,TGCGCCAGCAGCCAAGATTCGAATGAGCAGTTCTTC
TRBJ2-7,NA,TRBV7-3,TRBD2,CASSLGVGRSYEQYF,TGTGCCAGCAGCTTAGGGGTCGGGAGGTCCTACGAGCAGTACTTC
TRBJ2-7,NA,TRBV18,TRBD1,CASSPPPPQGAYEQYF,TGTGCCAGCTCACCACCCCCCCCACAGGGGGCTTACGAGCAGTACTTC
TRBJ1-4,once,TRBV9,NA,CASSGGGLENEKLFF,TGTGCCAGCAGCGGGGGGGGACTCGAGAATGAAAAACTGTTTTTT
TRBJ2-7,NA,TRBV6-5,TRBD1,CASSFLWTGGYEQYF,TGTGCCAGCTCCTTCCTCTGGACAGGGGGCTACGAGCAGTACTTC
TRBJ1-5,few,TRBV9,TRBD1,CASSPAQGGQPQHF,TGTGCCAGCAGCCCGGCACAGGGGGGCCAGCCCCAGCATTTT
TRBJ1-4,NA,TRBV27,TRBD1,CASSLRTGGYEKLFF,TGTGCCAGCAGTCTTCGGACAGGGGGGTATGAAAAACTGTTTTTT
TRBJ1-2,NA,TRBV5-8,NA,CASSRTPNNYGYTF,TGTGCCAGCTCTCGGACACCCAATAACTATGGCTACACCTTC
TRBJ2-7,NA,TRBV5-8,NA,CASSQNYEQYF,TGTGCCAGCAGCCAGAACTACGAGCAGTACTTC
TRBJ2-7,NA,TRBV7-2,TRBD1,CASSTLGQSYEQYF,TGTGCCAGCAGCACCCTGGGACAGTCCTACGAGCAGTACTTC
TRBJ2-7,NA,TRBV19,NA,CASSIQDSGCEQYF,TGTGCCAGTAGTATTCAGGACAGCGGCTGCGAGCAGTACTTC
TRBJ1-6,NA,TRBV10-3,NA,CAISERSGRNSPLHF,TGTGCCATCAGTGAGAGGTCAGGGCGGAATTCACCCCTCCACTTT
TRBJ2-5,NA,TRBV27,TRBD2,CASSFLAGQETQYF,TGTGCCAGCAGTTTCTTAGCGGGCCAAGAGACCCAGTACTTC
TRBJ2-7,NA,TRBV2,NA,CASSEATHTYEQYF,TGTGCCAGCAGTGAAGCGACACATACCTACGAGCAGTACTTC
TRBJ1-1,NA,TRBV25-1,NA,CASSEVRGPLTEAFF,TGTGCCAGCAGTGAAGTAAGGGGTCCACTCACTGAAGCTTTCTTT
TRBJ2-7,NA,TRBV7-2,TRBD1,CASTDRGGPYEQYF,TGTGCCAGCACCGACCGAGGGGGCCCCTACGAGCAGTACTTC
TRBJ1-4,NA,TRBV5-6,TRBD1,CASSLLGQAANEKLFF,TGTGCCAGCAGCTTACTTGGACAGGCAGCTAATGAAAAACTGTTTTTT
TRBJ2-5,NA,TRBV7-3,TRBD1,CASSRDSQETQYF,TGTGCCAGCAGCCGGGACAGCCAAGAGACCCAGTACTTC
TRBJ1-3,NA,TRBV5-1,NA,CASSLARPSGNTIYF,TGCGCCAGCAGCTTGGCCAGGCCCTCTGGAAACACCATATATTTT
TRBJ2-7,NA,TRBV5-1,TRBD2,CASRDLAGVTEQYF,TGCGCCAGCAGAGATCTAGCGGGAGTAACCGAGCAGTACTTC
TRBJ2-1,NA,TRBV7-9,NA,CASSFLQVGANEQFF,TGTGCCAGCAGCTTTTTACAGGTTGGGGCCAATGAGCAGTTCTTC
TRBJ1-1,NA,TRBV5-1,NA,CASSIVKDSQDTEAFF,TGCGCCAGCAGCATTGTAAAGGACAGCCAAGACACTGAAGCTTTCTTT
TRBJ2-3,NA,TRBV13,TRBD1,CASSFGTGDTDTQYF,TGTGCCAGCAGCTTCGGGACAGGGGACACAGATACGCAGTATTTT
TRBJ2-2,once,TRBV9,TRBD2,CASDYRAAGGTGELFF,TGTGCCAGCGACTACAGGGCGGCGGGGGGCACCGGGGAGCTGTTTTTT
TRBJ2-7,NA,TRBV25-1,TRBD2,CASSFTRGLADSYEQYF,TGTGCCAGCAGTTTTACCCGCGGACTAGCGGATTCCTACGAGCAGTACTTC
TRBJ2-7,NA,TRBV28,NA,CASTSTEDYEQYF,TGTGCTAGCACCTCAACAGAAGACTACGAGCAGTACTTC
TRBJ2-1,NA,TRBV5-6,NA,CASSLVAPAGNEQFF,TGTGCCAGCAGCTTGGTCGCCCCCGCCGGCAATGAGCAGTTCTTC
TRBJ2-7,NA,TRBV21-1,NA,CASKNRDRDYEQYF,TGTGCCAGCAAAAACCGGGACAGGGACTACGAGCAGTACTTC
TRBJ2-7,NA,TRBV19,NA,CASSLGDFSEQYF,TGTGCCAGTAGCTTGGGGGACTTTTCCGAGCAGTACTTC
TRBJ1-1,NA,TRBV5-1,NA,CASSLGLGEVTEAFF,TGCGCCAGCAGCTTGGGCCTAGGGGAGGTCACTGAAGCTTTCTTT
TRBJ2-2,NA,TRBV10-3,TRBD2,CAISSRLAGGTNTGELFF,TGTGCCATCAGTTCAAGACTAGCGGGAGGGACGAACACCGGGGAGCTGTTTTTT
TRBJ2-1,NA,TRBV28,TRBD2,CASSFLRECNEQFF,TGTGCCAGCAGTTTCCTGCGGGAGTGCAATGAGCAGTTCTTC
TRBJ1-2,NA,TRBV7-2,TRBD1,CASSLVGSGQGHRGYTF,TGTGCCAGCAGCTTAGTGGGATCCGGACAGGGTCACAGGGGCTACACCTTC
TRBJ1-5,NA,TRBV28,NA,CASTSPGLSTRGQPQHF,TGTGCCAGCACCTCCCCGGGACTCTCGACCCGGGGTCAGCCCCAGCATTTT
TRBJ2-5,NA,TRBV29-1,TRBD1,CSVVKGAGETQYF,TGCAGCGTTGTCAAGGGGGCGGGTGAGACCCAGTACTTC
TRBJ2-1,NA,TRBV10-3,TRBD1,CAISESMGTGYNEQFF,TGTGCCATCAGTGAGTCGATGGGGACAGGTTACAATGAGCAGTTCTTC
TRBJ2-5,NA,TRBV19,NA,CASSSRQVQETQYF,TGTGCCAGTAGTAGCCGACAGGTCCAAGAGACCCAGTACTTC
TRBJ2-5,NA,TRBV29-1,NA,CSVDRPGSQETQYF,TGCAGCGTTGACCGGCCAGGCTCGCAAGAGACCCAGTACTTC
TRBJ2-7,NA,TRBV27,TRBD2,CASSLRTSGDEQYF,TGTGCCAGCAGTTTACGGACTAGCGGGGACGAGCAGTACTTC
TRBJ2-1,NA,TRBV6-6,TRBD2,CASSYLAGAANEQFF,TGTGCCAGCAGTTACTTGGCGGGAGCGGCCAATGAGCAGTTCTTC